This T cell receptor (beta chain) came from a study of blood T cell repertoires in COVID-19 (dated by TCRdb to 2019 to 2021). Study-wide context: Samples from collaborators originated in the United States, Italy and Spain and spanned both the acute and convalescent phases of COVID-19. The material from the prospective study consisted of cDNA or gDNA derived from T cells, B-cell-depleted T cells, or PBMCs. Deeply sampled blood TCRbeta repertoires from subjects exposed to, actively infected with, or recovered from COVID-19 were included in the dataset. The repertoires were made available in a free public database intended to serve as a resource for research on the immune response to SARS-CoV-2. Samples were obtained from the ongoing ImmuneRACE study (first 160 participants) and from about 1,300 subjects provided by 6 global collaborators. Sample metadata almost always included a de-identified subject ID, COVID-19 status, age in years and sex. Where available, HLA class I and class II types were taken from metadata supplied by the sample provider and were not determined by assay-based typing. Broad study findings and their caveats: Clinical and demographic metadata were provided uncurated, with the amount varying by source and participant.

Each collaborating institution followed its own protocols to collect whole blood in K2EDTA tubes. Collaborator samples were shipped for TCRbeta analysis as frozen whole blood, isolated PBMCs, or DNA extracted from either sample type. V is pared back by 2 bases and J by 10 bases, with 29 bases lying between the germline termini. The CDR3 goes from the cysteine to the phenylalanine over 19 residues. The only DNA kept is the CDR3, 57 bases in frame from the first base. CDR1 and CDR2 are read off the germline V gene as SNHLY and FYNNEI. The immunoSEQ Assay, a bias-controlled multiplex PCR, was used to amplify TCRbeta CDR3 regions from genomic DNA. Per the original workflow: The number of nucleated cells in each sample was estimated from the amplification of reference gene primers within the assay. To quantify the absolute abundance of each unique TCRbeta CDR3 rearrangement, sequence reads were collapsed and filtered. For each sample, productive Simpson clonality was calculated as the square root of Simpson's diversity index across productive rearrangements. The clones in this table, taken by TCRdb from immuneACCESS, are in-frame only. Not every clone is retained; where verified, under half of the shortfall comes from an unresolved V gene, and the cause of the rest is unknown. Clone size and the V and J calls come from that table; the DNA yielded D and trimming. In this sample the table shows under 200,000 clones, 87% of which occur a single time. The ten largest clones add up to roughly 2.6% of the sample.

As concerns this clone: Its antigen remains undetermined. Nothing much larger sits one base from this clone, and base qualities are not available.

The V and J segments used are TRBV2 and TRBJ1-4, with the D gene not confidently named. Material for sequencing was peripheral blood. The sequence was collected from a man in his forties with active or convalescent COVID-19. CDR3 reads: CASSETVQSELKAERKLFF. The nucleotide sequence reads as follows: TGTGCCAGCAGTGAAACGGTACAATCCGAGCTTAAGGCGGAAAGAAAACTGTTTTTT.